This T cell receptor beta chain was sequenced for a study of blood T cell repertoires in COVID-19 (dated by TCRdb to about 2020). As for the study more broadly: Collaborator samples came from the United States, Italy and Spain and covered acute and convalescent phases of COVID-19. The material from the prospective study consisted of cDNA or gDNA derived from T cells, B-cell-depleted T cells, or PBMCs. The dataset comprised deeply sampled blood TCRbeta repertoires from subjects exposed to, actively infected with, or recovered from COVID-19. The repertoires were made available in a free public database intended to serve as a resource for research on the immune response to SARS-CoV-2. Samples were obtained from the ongoing ImmuneRACE study (first 160 participants) and from about 1,300 subjects provided by 6 global collaborators. Nearly every sample came with metadata listing a de-identified subject ID, COVID-19 status, age in years and sex. Where available, HLA class I and class II types were obtained from metadata supplied by the sample provider rather than from assay-based typing.

Collaborating institutions collected whole blood in K2EDTA tubes following their own protocols. For TCRbeta analysis, collaborator samples were shipped as frozen whole blood, as isolated PBMCs, or as DNA extracted from either sample type. TCRbeta CDR3 regions were amplified from genomic DNA by means of the immunoSEQ Assay, a bias-controlled multiplex PCR. In the original analysis: Within the assay, amplification of reference gene primers was used to estimate how many nucleated cells each sample contained. To quantify the absolute abundance of each unique TCRbeta CDR3 rearrangement, sequence reads were collapsed and filtered. Productive Simpson clonality was computed per sample as the square root of Simpson's diversity index over productive rearrangements. The source is immuneACCESS, and TCRdb retained only in-frame sequences with V and J called. Part of the clones is not carried over; for the studies checked, unresolved V genes explain less than half of this, and the remainder is unexplained. Clone size and the V and J calls come from that table; the DNA yielded D and trimming. Counted in this sample were some 50,000 clones; around four fifths of them appeared once. The top ten constitute approximately 54% of the sample.

Results the study describes overall, beyond this receptor: The amount of clinical and demographic metadata varied by source and participant and was provided uncurated.

The CDR3 holds 14 amino acids from the cysteine to the phenylalanine. Of the read, only the CDR3 DNA is kept; its 42 bases are in frame from base 1. V has 3 bases trimmed and J has 7 bases trimmed; junction bases matching no gene number 4. Sequences KGHSH (CDR1) and LQKENI (CDR2) are obtained from the germline V gene. This clone was picked up a small number of times. Its antigen remains unidentified. The sample holds no much larger clone one base away, and base qualities are not on file. This chain is built from TRBV18 and TRBJ2-2, with 8 central nucleotides matching TRBD1. The TCR comes from a man aged 65-85 years with acute or convalescent COVID-19. The material sequenced was peripheral blood. The CDR3 region: CASSPQGAGGELFF. Read as DNA, the sequence is TGTGCCAGCTCACCGCAGGGGGCTGGCGGGGAGCTGTTTTTT.